The source of this T cell receptor (beta chain) is a study of T cells in Graves' hyperthyroidism and ophthalmopathy. RNA transcripts provided the source from which TCR beta CDR3 regions were amplified. Using the HTBI primer set, a first-round RT-PCR was run on the TCR CDR3. TCRdb re-called the multiplex PCR reads with MiXCR, one entry per CDR3 protein. The sample lists about 560,000 distinct CDR3 sequences; under 60% were seen once. The germline V gene has CDR1 ENHRY and CDR2 SYGVKD. The CDR3 extends over 9 amino acids. This clonotype showed up just a few times. A junction boundary mismatches the germline segment, possibly from a read error.

The chain couples TRBV10-3 to TRBJ1-5; the D gene is possibly TRBD1 (6 bases). What was sequenced was peripheral blood or thyroid tissue (not recorded which). The sequence derives from a woman in her late teens or twenties with Graves' hyperthyroidism. This CDR3 is CAISERTAF. The CDR3 bases are TGTGCCATCAGTGAACGGACAGCCTTT.